This T cell receptor (beta chain) was captured in a study of blood T cell repertoires in COVID-19. In the study's own analysis: Amplifying reference gene primers gave estimates of nucleated cell counts. Libraries were prepared by immunoSEQ multiplex PCR; TCRdb keeps only in-frame clonotypes and omits some of them. Clone size and V and J calls were adopted from that table, with D and trimming inferred from the DNA. The sample shows about 190,000 clones, around 85% of them seen only once. Germline V CDR1 and CDR2: SGHVS, FQNEAQ. The CDR3 runs 15 residues. V gave up 5 bases and J gave up 1 base; unmatched junction bases: 5.

This chain connects TRBV7-8 to TRBJ2-7; 10 bases agree with TRBD2. This clonotype was obtained from a woman aged 45 to 65 with acute or convalescent COVID-19. Sequencing was performed on peripheral blood. CDR3 region: CASSELAGTSYEQYF. The CDR3 region has the DNA TGTGCCAGCAGCGAACTAGCGGGAACATCCTACGAGCAGTACTTC.